The rows below give T cell receptor beta chains drawn from one sample of a study of CD8+ T cells in alopecia areata. Assay: immunoSEQ multiplex PCR; the TCRdb copy retains only in-frame clones and omits some. Among 150,000 to 200,000 clones listed, approximately 57% were seen once. Material: CD4+ T cells sorted from blood, obtained at week 24, from a patient treated with tofacitinib. The receptors derive from a human donor with alopecia areata. CDR3s include the opening cysteine and the closing phenylalanine or tryptophan. The order of the fields is D gene, J gene, V gene, clone size, CDR3 DNA, CDR3 protein. The D gene is left open where the match is weak. Size is stated for part of the rows, as once, few or many counts, or as a class when the clone is expanded.

d_call: .; j_call: TRBJ2-7; v_call: TRBV18; clone_size: .; cdr3_nt: TGTGCCAGCTCACCCCTCGACGCCGCGGAGCAGTACTTC; cdr3_aa: CASSPLDAAEQYF
d_call: .; j_call: TRBJ2-5; v_call: TRBV13; clone_size: .; cdr3_nt: TGTGCCAGCAGCCCCCGGGGTCGCCGGGGGACACAAGAGACCCAGTACTTC; cdr3_aa: CASSPRGRRGTQETQYF
d_call: .; j_call: TRBJ1-6; v_call: TRBV2; clone_size: .; cdr3_nt: TGTGCCAGCAGTGAAGAGTGGAAGTCACCCCTCCACTTT; cdr3_aa: CASSEEWKSPLHF
d_call: TRBD1; j_call: TRBJ1-1; v_call: TRBV29-1; clone_size: .; cdr3_nt: TGCAGCGCTACAAAACGACAGGGTGGCACTGAAGCTTTCTTT; cdr3_aa: CSATKRQGGTEAFF
d_call: TRBD1; j_call: TRBJ1-2; v_call: TRBV2; clone_size: once; cdr3_nt: TGTGCCAGCAGCGAGGGTATAGTGTTGGGGACAGGATACTATGGCTACACCTTC; cdr3_aa: CASSEGIVLGTGYYGYTF
d_call: TRBD1; j_call: TRBJ1-1; v_call: TRBV5-6; clone_size: few; cdr3_nt: TGTGCCAGCAGCCTGGGACAGGGAGGCACTGAAGCTTTCTTT; cdr3_aa: CASSLGQGGTEAFF
d_call: TRBD1; j_call: TRBJ1-2; v_call: TRBV30; clone_size: .; cdr3_nt: TGTGCCTGGGCTGACAGGGGGAACTATGGCTACACCTTC; cdr3_aa: CAWADRGNYGYTF
d_call: TRBD2; j_call: TRBJ2-1; v_call: TRBV10-2; clone_size: once; cdr3_nt: TGCGCCAGCAGTGGGACTCCGCGGGGGAGGGAGTCAGGTGAGCAGTTCTTC; cdr3_aa: CASSGTPRGRESGEQFF
d_call: TRBD2; j_call: TRBJ2-3; v_call: TRBV29-1; clone_size: .; cdr3_nt: TGCAGCGTTCGTAGCGGGGGGGGAATCACAGATACGCAGTATTTT; cdr3_aa: CSVRSGGGITDTQYF
d_call: .; j_call: TRBJ1-2; v_call: TRBV30; clone_size: .; cdr3_nt: TGTGCCTGGAGTGACCGTACCTATGGCTACACCTTC; cdr3_aa: CAWSDRTYGYTF
d_call: TRBD1; j_call: TRBJ2-7; v_call: TRBV30; clone_size: .; cdr3_nt: TGTGCCTGGAGTGTAATTAGGGGACAGTTCCCTTATCCCTACGAGCAGTACTTC; cdr3_aa: CAWSVIRGQFPYPYEQYF
d_call: .; j_call: TRBJ2-1; v_call: TRBV4-1; clone_size: once; cdr3_nt: TGCGCCAGCAGCCAAGAAGGGCGGGGTTACAATGAGCAGTTCTTC; cdr3_aa: CASSQEGRGYNEQFF
d_call: .; j_call: TRBJ1-1; v_call: TRBV7-2; clone_size: .; cdr3_nt: TGTGCCAGCAGCTTTAATTGGGGGACGAACACTGAAGCTTTCTTT; cdr3_aa: CASSFNWGTNTEAFF
d_call: TRBD2; j_call: TRBJ2-3; v_call: TRBV15; clone_size: .; cdr3_nt: TGTGCCACCAGCAGAGGTCTTCCGGGACTAAGCACAGATACGCAGTATTTT; cdr3_aa: CATSRGLPGLSTDTQYF
d_call: TRBD2; j_call: TRBJ2-3; v_call: TRBV29-1; clone_size: .; cdr3_nt: TGCAGCGCCCAAGGGCTAGCGGGGGGTCGGGATACGCAGTATTTT; cdr3_aa: CSAQGLAGGRDTQYF
d_call: TRBD1; j_call: TRBJ2-6; v_call: TRBV11-3; clone_size: .; cdr3_nt: TGTGCCAGCAGCTTTATAGACGGACAGGGGGCGTCTGGGGCCAACGTCCTGACTTTC; cdr3_aa: CASSFIDGQGASGANVLTF
d_call: .; j_call: TRBJ1-1; v_call: TRBV30; clone_size: .; cdr3_nt: TGTGCCTGGAGTGTATTAGCGAACACTGAAGCTTTCTTT; cdr3_aa: CAWSVLANTEAFF
d_call: TRBD2; j_call: TRBJ2-3; v_call: TRBV10-2; clone_size: few; cdr3_nt: TGCGCCAGCACCATACAGCTAGCGGGGGGCCTTGCTACAGATACGCAGTATTTT; cdr3_aa: CASTIQLAGGLATDTQYF
d_call: .; j_call: TRBJ1-2; v_call: TRBV14; clone_size: .; cdr3_nt: TGTGCCAGCAGCCAAGAGGGGGGACAACAGCCATATGGCTACACCTTC; cdr3_aa: CASSQEGGQQPYGYTF
d_call: .; j_call: TRBJ1-1; v_call: TRBV6-5; clone_size: .; cdr3_nt: TGTGCCAGCAGTTATGGGGGCGTCGACACTGAAGCTTTCTTT; cdr3_aa: CASSYGGVDTEAFF
d_call: .; j_call: TRBJ2-5; v_call: TRBV25-1; clone_size: .; cdr3_nt: TGTGCCAGCAGTGAGGGGGTAGGGGGGACCCAGTACTTC; cdr3_aa: CASSEGVGGTQYF
d_call: .; j_call: TRBJ1-2; v_call: TRBV12-5; clone_size: .; cdr3_nt: TGTGCTAGTGGTTTGCGGGGGGACTATGGCTACACCTTC; cdr3_aa: CASGLRGDYGYTF
d_call: .; j_call: TRBJ2-7; v_call: TRBV25-1; clone_size: .; cdr3_nt: TGTGCCAGCAGTGAACCAAACCCCCGGTCCGAGCAGTACTTC; cdr3_aa: CASSEPNPRSEQYF
d_call: .; j_call: TRBJ1-1; v_call: TRBV25-1; clone_size: .; cdr3_nt: TGTGCCAGCAGTGAGGGAGCAAGGAGCACTGAAGCTTTCTTT; cdr3_aa: CASSEGARSTEAFF
d_call: TRBD2; j_call: TRBJ2-1; v_call: TRBV7-9; clone_size: .; cdr3_nt: TGTGCCAGCAGCCCCCGACTAGCTGTCTACAATGAGCAGTTCTTC; cdr3_aa: CASSPRLAVYNEQFF
d_call: TRBD1; j_call: TRBJ2-6; v_call: TRBV9; clone_size: .; cdr3_nt: TGTGCCAGCAGCGTCCCCACATGGGGGACAGGACTCTCTGGGGCCAACGTCCTGACTTTC; cdr3_aa: CASSVPTWGTGLSGANVLTF
d_call: TRBD1; j_call: TRBJ2-5; v_call: TRBV4-1; clone_size: .; cdr3_nt: TGCGCCAGCAGCCAAACAGGGGGGTGTGAGACCCAGTACTTC; cdr3_aa: CASSQTGGCETQYF
d_call: .; j_call: TRBJ2-3; v_call: TRBV7-6; clone_size: .; cdr3_nt: TGTGCCAGCAGCCTGGTGGGGGGCTACACAGATACGCAGTATTTT; cdr3_aa: CASSLVGGYTDTQYF
d_call: .; j_call: TRBJ1-1; v_call: TRBV29-1; clone_size: .; cdr3_nt: TGCAGCGTTGATTACTCATCGAACACTGAAGCTTTCTTT; cdr3_aa: CSVDYSSNTEAFF